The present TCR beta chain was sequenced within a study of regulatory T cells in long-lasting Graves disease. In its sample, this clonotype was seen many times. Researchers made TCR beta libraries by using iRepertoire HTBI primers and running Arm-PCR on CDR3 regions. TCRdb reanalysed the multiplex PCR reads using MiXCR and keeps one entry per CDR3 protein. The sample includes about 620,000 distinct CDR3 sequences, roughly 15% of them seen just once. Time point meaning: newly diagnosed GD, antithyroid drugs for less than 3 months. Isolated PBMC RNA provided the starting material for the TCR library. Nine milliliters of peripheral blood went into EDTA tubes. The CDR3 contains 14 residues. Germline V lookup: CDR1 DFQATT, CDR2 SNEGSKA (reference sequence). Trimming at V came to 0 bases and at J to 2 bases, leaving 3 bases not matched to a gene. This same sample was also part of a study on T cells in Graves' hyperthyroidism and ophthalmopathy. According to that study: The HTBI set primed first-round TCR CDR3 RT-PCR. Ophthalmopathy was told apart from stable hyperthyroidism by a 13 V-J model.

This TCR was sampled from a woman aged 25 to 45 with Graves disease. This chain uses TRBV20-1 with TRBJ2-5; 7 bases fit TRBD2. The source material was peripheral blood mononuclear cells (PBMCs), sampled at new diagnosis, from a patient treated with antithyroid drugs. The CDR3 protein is CSARDLREQETQYF. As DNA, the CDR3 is TGCAGTGCTAGAGATCTGCGGGAGCAAGAGACCCAGTACTTC.